Here is one TCR beta chain with its context. The data derive from a study of early T cells in non-severe SARS-CoV-2 infection. A single record per CDR3 protein comes from TCRdb applying MiXCR to the 5' RACE reads. The sample yields some 87,000 distinct CDR3 sequences, around 15% seen once. V dropped 6 bases and J dropped 4 bases, with 13 bases sitting between them. The CDR3 covers 13 residues. CDR1 and CDR2 (germline): SQVTM, ANQGSEA. Sample: whole blood. The TCR sequence derives from an adult who was a healthcare worker with PCR-confirmed SARS-CoV-2 infection or an uninfected control (not recorded which). V gene TRBV29-1 combines with J gene TRBJ1-5; tentatively, D is TRBD1 (6 bases). The DNA for the CDR3 is TGCAGCGTGGTGACAGGCCCTAATCAGCCCCAGCATTTT. This encodes CSVVTGPNQPQHF.